This TCR beta chain comes out of a study of blood T cells in healthy people across ages. Study results and limitations: Percentage of naive T cells showed a strong correlation with TCR beta diversity. Possibly confounding the expanded clonotype changes was the fact that donor CMV status was unknown.

Trimming cost V 3 bases and J 1 base; bases outside gene matches: 2. The CDR3 is 14 residues long. From germline, CDR1 is SGHRS and CDR2 YFSETQ. A second about 6 to 11 cycle PCR used barcoded and J-beta primers. TCRdb re-analysed the 5' RACE reads in MiXCR, keeping a single row per CDR3 protein. The sample holds about 620,000 distinct CDR3 sequences, roughly 20% seen once. Concerning this clonotype itself: Its antigen is still unknown.

The source of this sequence is a man aged 65 to 85 in good health. The rearrangement links TRBV5-1 to TRBJ2-5, with 8 positions matching TRBD2. The material sequenced was blood. The CDR3 loop reads CASSSGGIQETQYF. The CDR3 DNA reads TGCGCCAGCAGCTCGGGGGGGATCCAAGAGACCCAGTACTTC.